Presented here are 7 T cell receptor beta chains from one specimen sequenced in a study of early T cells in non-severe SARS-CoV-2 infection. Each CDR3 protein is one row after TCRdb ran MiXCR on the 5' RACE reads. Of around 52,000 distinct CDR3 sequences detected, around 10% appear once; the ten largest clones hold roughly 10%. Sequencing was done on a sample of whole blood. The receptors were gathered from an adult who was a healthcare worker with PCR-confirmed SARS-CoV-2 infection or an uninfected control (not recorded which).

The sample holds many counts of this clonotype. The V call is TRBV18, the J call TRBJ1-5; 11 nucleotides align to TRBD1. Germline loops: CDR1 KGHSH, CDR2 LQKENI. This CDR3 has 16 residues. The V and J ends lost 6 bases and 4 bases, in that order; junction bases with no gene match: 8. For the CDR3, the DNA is TGTGCCAGCTCGCGGACAGGGGGCGCAGGAAATCAGCCCCAGCATTTT. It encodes CASSRTGGAGNQPQHF.

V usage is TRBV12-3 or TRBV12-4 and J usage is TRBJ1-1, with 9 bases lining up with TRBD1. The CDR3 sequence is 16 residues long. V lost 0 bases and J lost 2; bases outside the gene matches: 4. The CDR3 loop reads CASSLARQGVNTEAFF. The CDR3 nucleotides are TGTGCCAGCAGTTTAGCTCGACAGGGGGTAAACACTGAAGCTTTCTTT.

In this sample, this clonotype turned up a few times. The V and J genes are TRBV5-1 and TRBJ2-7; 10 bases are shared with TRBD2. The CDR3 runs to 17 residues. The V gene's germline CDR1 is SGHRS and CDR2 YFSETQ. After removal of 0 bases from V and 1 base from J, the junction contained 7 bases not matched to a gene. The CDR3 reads CASSLAGVAGGSYEQYF. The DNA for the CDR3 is TGCGCCAGCAGCTTGGCCGGGGTAGCGGGAGGATCCTACGAGCAGTACTTC.

In DNA, the CDR3 is TGTGCCAGCACGAGGGCCCCCAATCAGCCCCAGCATTTT. As protein: CASTRAPNQPQHF. The chain couples TRBV6-1 to TRBJ1-5; D is unresolved. The CDR3 length is 13 residues. CDR1 MNHNS and CDR2 SASEGT come from the germline V gene. V lost 7 bases and J lost 3, with 10 bases in between.

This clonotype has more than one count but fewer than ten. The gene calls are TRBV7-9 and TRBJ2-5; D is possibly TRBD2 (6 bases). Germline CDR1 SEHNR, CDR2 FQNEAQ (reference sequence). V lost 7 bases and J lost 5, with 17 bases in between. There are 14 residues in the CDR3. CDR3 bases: TGTGCCAGCACCCTCGGGGGAAACGGGGAGACCCAGTACTTC. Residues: CASTLGGNGETQYF.

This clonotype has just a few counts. CDR3 bases: TGTGCCAGCTCCGAGGCCAACGTCCTGACTTTC. Translated, it gives CASSEANVLTF. The rearrangement joins TRBV28 to TRBJ2-6; D not certain. The germline V gene encodes CDR1 MDHEN and CDR2 SYDVKM. The CDR3 extends over 11 amino acids. V was pared by 8 bases and J by 6 bases, with 5 bases between.

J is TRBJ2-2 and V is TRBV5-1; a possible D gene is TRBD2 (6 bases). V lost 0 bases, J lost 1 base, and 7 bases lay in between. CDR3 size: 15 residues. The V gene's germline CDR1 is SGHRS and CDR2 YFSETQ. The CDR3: CASSLGGMNTGELFF. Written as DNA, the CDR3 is TGCGCCAGCAGCTTGGGCGGGATGAACACCGGGGAGCTGTTTTTT. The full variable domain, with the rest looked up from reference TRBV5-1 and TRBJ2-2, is KAGVTQTPRYLIKTRGQQVTLSCSPISGHRSVSWYQQTPGQGLQFLFEYFSETQRNKGNFPGRFSGRQFSNSRSEMNVSTLELGDSALYLCASSLGGMNTGELFFGEGSRLTVL.